These T cell receptor beta chains were read from a single sample in a study of cytomegalovirus exposure and HLA in healthy donors. Some clones are missing from TCRdb's copy, which holds only in-frame ones; the method was immunoSEQ multiplex PCR. The table includes 100,000 to 150,000 clones, 70% to 80% detected once. Specimen: PBMCs. These receptors were obtained from a woman aged 60-75 years in good health and CMV-seropositive. Both conserved end residues are part of each CDR3. The D gene is left open where the match is weak. The size of a clone is reported for some rows only, either as once, few or many, or as a class for expanded clones.

clone size: .
J gene: TRBJ2-7
D gene: TRBD2
V gene: TRBV19
CDR3 DNA: TGTGCCAGTAGTATACTCCTAGCGGGGGATCCCTACGAGCAGTACTTC
CDR3 protein: CASSILLAGDPYEQYF

clone size: few
J gene: TRBJ1-4
D gene: TRBD1
V gene: TRBV5-1
CDR3 DNA: TGCGCCAGCAGCTTAGGACAGGGGTGGGAAAAACTGTTTTTT
CDR3 protein: CASSLGQGWEKLFF

clone size: .
J gene: TRBJ1-2
D gene: .
V gene: TRBV7-9
CDR3 DNA: TGTGCCAGCAGCTCGGACTCAAACTATGGCTACACCTTC
CDR3 protein: CASSSDSNYGYTF

clone size: .
J gene: TRBJ1-1
D gene: .
V gene: TRBV2
CDR3 DNA: TGTGCCAGCAAGGCCGGGGGCACTGAAGCTTTCTTT
CDR3 protein: CASKAGGTEAFF

clone size: .
J gene: TRBJ2-1
D gene: TRBD2
V gene: TRBV12-5
CDR3 DNA: TGTGCTAGTGGGGGCGGTAGCGGGGTGGGCCCCTACAATGAGCAGTTCTTC
CDR3 protein: CASGGGSGVGPYNEQFF

clone size: .
J gene: TRBJ2-1
D gene: .
V gene: TRBV10-3
CDR3 DNA: TGTGCCATCAGTGGCTCAGGGCTACCCTACAATGAGCAGTTCTTC
CDR3 protein: CAISGSGLPYNEQFF

clone size: .
J gene: TRBJ1-1
D gene: .
V gene: TRBV7-6
CDR3 DNA: TGTGCCAGCAGCGTACAGGTGAACACTGAAGCTTTCTTT
CDR3 protein: CASSVQVNTEAFF

clone size: .
J gene: TRBJ1-2
D gene: .
V gene: TRBV7-9
CDR3 DNA: TGTGCCAGCAGCTTACTACCCAACTATGGCTACACCTTC
CDR3 protein: CASSLLPNYGYTF

clone size: .
J gene: TRBJ1-4
D gene: TRBD1
V gene: TRBV5-1
CDR3 DNA: TGCGCCAGCAGCTCCGGGACAGGGCCCCCACTAGAAAAACTGTTTTTT
CDR3 protein: CASSSGTGPPLEKLFF

clone size: .
J gene: TRBJ2-5
D gene: TRBD1
V gene: TRBV10-2
CDR3 DNA: TGCGCCAGCAGCCCGGGACAGGGGGTTGACCAAGAGACCCAGTACTTC
CDR3 protein: CASSPGQGVDQETQYF

clone size: .
J gene: TRBJ2-7
D gene: .
V gene: TRBV7-3
CDR3 DNA: TGTGCCAGCAGCTTAAGCGTGTCATCGGGCGAGCAGTACTTC
CDR3 protein: CASSLSVSSGEQYF

clone size: .
J gene: TRBJ1-2
D gene: .
V gene: TRBV7-8
CDR3 DNA: TGTGCCAGCAGCTTACGGCGAGGGGAAGGGGGTTATGGCTACACCTTC
CDR3 protein: CASSLRRGEGGYGYTF

clone size: .
J gene: TRBJ2-1
D gene: TRBD2
V gene: TRBV11-3
CDR3 DNA: TGTGCCAGCAGCTTCAGCGGGACTAGCGGGGGTGAGCAGTTCTTC
CDR3 protein: CASSFSGTSGGEQFF

clone size: .
J gene: TRBJ2-3
D gene: TRBD1
V gene: TRBV5-1
CDR3 DNA: TGCGCCAGCAGGTCAGGGGGCCCGGTAACAGATACGCAGTATTTT
CDR3 protein: CASRSGGPVTDTQYF

clone size: .
J gene: TRBJ2-1
D gene: .
V gene: TRBV7-8
CDR3 DNA: TGTGCCAGCAGCTCCGAGGGTAATGAGCAGTTCTTC
CDR3 protein: CASSSEGNEQFF

clone size: .
J gene: TRBJ2-5
D gene: .
V gene: TRBV6-5
CDR3 DNA: TGTGCCAGCAGTCAGGGGAAAGAGACCCAGTACTTC
CDR3 protein: CASSQGKETQYF

clone size: few
J gene: TRBJ2-3
D gene: TRBD1
V gene: TRBV7-9
CDR3 DNA: TGTGCCAGCGAGAAGTTCAGGGGGATGGATACGCAGTATTTT
CDR3 protein: CASEKFRGMDTQYF

clone size: .
J gene: TRBJ2-7
D gene: .
V gene: TRBV7-9
CDR3 DNA: TGTGCCAGCAGCTTGACAACCCCGAGGGACGAGCAGTACTTC
CDR3 protein: CASSLTTPRDEQYF

clone size: .
J gene: TRBJ2-5
D gene: TRBD1
V gene: TRBV19
CDR3 DNA: TGTGCCAGTGGACAGGGTGGAGAGCAGTACTTC
CDR3 protein: CASGQGGEQYF

clone size: .
J gene: TRBJ1-2
D gene: TRBD1
V gene: TRBV10-3
CDR3 DNA: TGTGCCATCACTGAATTTCAGGGGGAGGATGGCTACACCTTC
CDR3 protein: CAITEFQGEDGYTF

clone size: .
J gene: TRBJ1-1
D gene: TRBD1
V gene: TRBV18
CDR3 DNA: TGTGCCAGCTCACCAATGGGACAGGTATCGAACACTGAAGCTTTCTTT
CDR3 protein: CASSPMGQVSNTEAFF

clone size: .
J gene: TRBJ2-7
D gene: TRBD1
V gene: TRBV2
CDR3 DNA: TGTGCCAGCAGGAGGGACAGCGATAGCTCCTACGAGCAGTACTTC
CDR3 protein: CASRRDSDSSYEQYF

clone size: .
J gene: TRBJ2-1
D gene: TRBD1
V gene: TRBV29-1
CDR3 DNA: TGCAGCGTTCTTGTGGGGACAGGGTCCAATGAGCAGTTCTTC
CDR3 protein: CSVLVGTGSNEQFF

clone size: .
J gene: TRBJ2-6
D gene: TRBD1
V gene: TRBV2
CDR3 DNA: TGTGCCAGCACGGGACAGGCTGGGGCCAACGTCCTGACTTTC
CDR3 protein: CASTGQAGANVLTF

clone size: .
J gene: TRBJ1-5
D gene: .
V gene: TRBV6-5
CDR3 DNA: TGTGCCAGCAGTTACACACAATATAGCAATCAGCCCCAGCATTTT
CDR3 protein: CASSYTQYSNQPQHF

clone size: .
J gene: TRBJ2-3
D gene: TRBD2
V gene: TRBV5-1
CDR3 DNA: TGCGCCAGCAGCCTGGGGGGGGGAGGAGATACGCAGTATTTT
CDR3 protein: CASSLGGGGDTQYF

clone size: .
J gene: TRBJ2-7
D gene: TRBD1
V gene: TRBV29-1
CDR3 DNA: TGCAGCGTTGGCCAGGGGGTCTACGAGCAGTACTTC
CDR3 protein: CSVGQGVYEQYF

clone size: few
J gene: TRBJ1-6
D gene: .
V gene: TRBV5-1
CDR3 DNA: TGCGCCAGCAGGGCCTGGGACTCCACCTCTCCGGGGCACTTT
CDR3 protein: CASRAWDSTSPGHF

clone size: .
J gene: TRBJ2-2
D gene: .
V gene: TRBV10-1
CDR3 DNA: TGCGCCAGCAGTGAGCGACTAACCACCGGGGAGCTGTTTTTT
CDR3 protein: CASSERLTTGELFF

clone size: .
J gene: TRBJ1-1
D gene: .
V gene: TRBV6-5
CDR3 DNA: TGTGCCAGCAGTTACCAGGGTGAAGCTTTCTTT
CDR3 protein: CASSYQGEAFF

clone size: once
J gene: TRBJ2-1
D gene: TRBD2
V gene: TRBV6-4
CDR3 DNA: TGTGCCAGCAGTGACTCAGGGACTAGCGGTATACGAAAGCAGTTCTTC
CDR3 protein: CASSDSGTSGIRKQFF

clone size: few
J gene: TRBJ2-7
D gene: .
V gene: TRBV19
CDR3 DNA: TGTGCCAGTAGTATGGGGCCCACCTACGAGCAGTACTTC
CDR3 protein: CASSMGPTYEQYF

clone size: .
J gene: TRBJ2-1
D gene: .
V gene: TRBV20-1
CDR3 DNA: TGCAGTGCTCCCCTAGCAGGTGAGCAGTTCTTC
CDR3 protein: CSAPLAGEQFF

clone size: .
J gene: TRBJ2-2
D gene: .
V gene: TRBV10-2
CDR3 DNA: TGCGCCAGCAGTGAGTCTTATACCGGGGAGCTGTTTTTT
CDR3 protein: CASSESYTGELFF

clone size: .
J gene: TRBJ2-1
D gene: .
V gene: TRBV6-6
CDR3 DNA: TGTGCCAGCAACCCAGCCTACAATGAGCAGTTCTTC
CDR3 protein: CASNPAYNEQFF

clone size: .
J gene: TRBJ2-1
D gene: TRBD1
V gene: TRBV14
CDR3 DNA: TGTGCCAGCAGCCAAGAGGGACAGGGAAGTCGGGGTGAGCAGTTCTTC
CDR3 protein: CASSQEGQGSRGEQFF

clone size: .
J gene: TRBJ2-3
D gene: .
V gene: TRBV28
CDR3 DNA: TGTGCCAGCAGTTTACTTCAGGGTTCAGATACGCAGTATTTT
CDR3 protein: CASSLLQGSDTQYF

clone size: .
J gene: TRBJ1-3
D gene: .
V gene: TRBV5-6
CDR3 DNA: TGTGCCAGCAGCTTGGTGCCAGGCTCTGGAAACACCATATATTTT
CDR3 protein: CASSLVPGSGNTIYF

clone size: .
J gene: TRBJ2-7
D gene: .
V gene: TRBV12-1
CDR3 DNA: TGTGCCAGCAGCTTCGAGCGGGGGGCGGACCACGAGCAGTACTTC
CDR3 protein: CASSFERGADHEQYF

clone size: .
J gene: TRBJ2-2
D gene: TRBD2
V gene: TRBV5-1
CDR3 DNA: TGCGCCAGCAGCTTGACACTAGCGGCCGGGGAGCTGTTTTTT
CDR3 protein: CASSLTLAAGELFF

clone size: .
J gene: TRBJ1-6
D gene: .
V gene: TRBV5-6
CDR3 DNA: TGTGCCGCGAGCTCCTATAATTCACCCCTCCACTTT
CDR3 protein: CAASSYNSPLHF

clone size: .
J gene: TRBJ2-7
D gene: .
V gene: TRBV25-1
CDR3 DNA: TGTGCCAGCATGGCACCTTACTCCTACGAGCAGTACTTC
CDR3 protein: CASMAPYSYEQYF

clone size: .
J gene: TRBJ2-5
D gene: TRBD2
V gene: TRBV6-4
CDR3 DNA: TGTGCCAGCAGTGTGGTAGCGGGGTCTGCAGAGACCCAGTACTTC
CDR3 protein: CASSVVAGSAETQYF

clone size: .
J gene: TRBJ1-2
D gene: TRBD1
V gene: TRBV7-3
CDR3 DNA: TGTGCCAGCAGCCCCGAGGGACAGGGTGGATATGGCTACACCTTC
CDR3 protein: CASSPEGQGGYGYTF

clone size: .
J gene: TRBJ2-7
D gene: .
V gene: TRBV4-1
CDR3 DNA: TGCGCCAGCAGCCACCCCACGGGCAGGGGCTACGAGCAGTACTTC
CDR3 protein: CASSHPTGRGYEQYF

clone size: .
J gene: TRBJ2-1
D gene: .
V gene: TRBV7-3
CDR3 DNA: TGTGCCAGCAGCTTAGCGGCGTCCTCCTACAATGAGCAGTTCTTC
CDR3 protein: CASSLAASSYNEQFF

clone size: .
J gene: TRBJ1-6
D gene: .
V gene: TRBV5-1
CDR3 DNA: TGCGCCAGCAGTGAGAGCTCCTATAATTCACCCCTCCACTTT
CDR3 protein: CASSESSYNSPLHF

clone size: once
J gene: TRBJ1-1
D gene: .
V gene: TRBV5-1
CDR3 DNA: TGCGCCAGCAGCTTCCTCCTCAGCGGGGGTGAAGCTTTCTTT
CDR3 protein: CASSFLLSGGEAFF

clone size: .
J gene: TRBJ2-1
D gene: TRBD1
V gene: TRBV5-1
CDR3 DNA: TGCGCCAGCAGTTCCGGGACAGGGGGATACAATGAGCAGTTCTTC
CDR3 protein: CASSSGTGGYNEQFF

clone size: once
J gene: TRBJ2-7
D gene: .
V gene: TRBV28
CDR3 DNA: TGTGCCAGCAGCCGAGTCTACGAGCAGTACTTC
CDR3 protein: CASSRVYEQYF

clone size: few
J gene: TRBJ1-1
D gene: TRBD1
V gene: TRBV6-1
CDR3 DNA: TGTGCCAGCAGTGAGCGACAGGGTGACACTGAAGCTTTCTTT
CDR3 protein: CASSERQGDTEAFF

clone size: .
J gene: TRBJ1-6
D gene: TRBD1
V gene: TRBV19
CDR3 DNA: TGTGCCAGTAGTGACAGGGGAACTGGGGGTAATTCACCCCTCCACTTT
CDR3 protein: CASSDRGTGGNSPLHF

clone size: .
J gene: TRBJ2-1
D gene: .
V gene: TRBV6-1
CDR3 DNA: TGTGCCAGCAGTGATAGAGGGGGGGCCTTAAATGAGCAGTTCTTC
CDR3 protein: CASSDRGGALNEQFF

clone size: .
J gene: TRBJ1-1
D gene: TRBD1
V gene: TRBV10-3
CDR3 DNA: TGTGCCATCAAAGGGGAAACAGGGGGGACTGAAGCTTTCTTT
CDR3 protein: CAIKGETGGTEAFF